What follows describes a single T cell receptor (beta chain). This record belongs to a study of control samples from healthy donors and cancer patients. Profiled with immunoSEQ multiplex PCR; TCRdb holds only in-frame clones, not every one. Of around 150,000 clones listed, 88% are singletons. Germline values: CDR1 SGHNT, CDR2 YYREEE (reference sequence). Trimming shortened V by 4 bases and J by 2 bases, and 15 bases separated the two germline ends. This CDR3 contains 15 residues. This sequence joins TRBV5-4 and TRBJ1-2; D is unresolved. The sequence was obtained from a man aged 18 to 35 in good health. Input material: blood. The CDR3 sequence is CASSPTADLNYGYTF. CDR3 in DNA: TGTGCCAGCAGCCCCACGGCCGATCTGAACTATGGCTACACCTTC.